This TCR beta chain was obtained from a study of T cells after posttransplantation cyclophosphamide. On the day of bone marrow donation, the related graft donor provided peripheral blood. This clone was found many times. Germline values: CDR1 SEHNR, CDR2 FQNEAQ (reference sequence). The CDR3 is 11 residues long. The V gene lost 6 bases and the J gene lost 6 bases, with 9 bases spanning the gap. Measured with immunoSEQ multiplex PCR; TCRdb has only the in-frame clones, and not every one. Listed for the sample are tens of thousands of clones, none seen a single time. This rearrangement joins TRBV7-9 to TRBJ2-7; D is unresolved. The sample taken for sequencing was PBMCs. This clonotype originated in a man in his forties or fifties in good health, CMV-negative, and a related stem cell transplant donor. The CDR3 loop reads CASSTWSEQYF. CDR3 bases: TGTGCCAGCAGTACCTGGAGCGAGCAGTACTTC.